The subject of this entry is one T cell receptor beta chain. The antigen is unknown. This sample is part of a study of regulatory T cells in long-lasting Graves disease. TCR beta libraries were built with iRepertoire HTBI primers and Arm-PCR of CDR3 regions. In TCRdb, the multiplex PCR reads were re-called with MiXCR into one record per CDR3 protein. The sample lists approximately 500,000 distinct CDR3 sequences; 20% to 25% were seen once. Sample time point: persistent/refractory GD, antithyroid drugs over 5 years with positive TRAb. Extracted PBMC RNA gave rise to the TCR library. V trimming: 5 bases; J trimming: 2 bases; junction bases outside the gene matches: 6. CDR3 size: 15 residues. Germline V gives CDR1 SGHAT, CDR2 FQNNGV. Study results and limitations: Because few samples were included, accuracy may have been lower. Analysis covered peripheral blood alone, not thyroid tissue. Those with persistent Graves' had less TCR diversity than newly diagnosed patients.

The sample consisted of peripheral blood mononuclear cells (PBMCs), taken when the disease was refractory, from a patient treated with antithyroid drugs. This receptor was identified in a female donor with Graves disease. This rearrangement joins TRBV11-2 to TRBJ2-1; TRBD1 matches 7 bases. The CDR3 loop is CASSPIRGPYNEQFF. CDR3 DNA sequence: TGTGCCAGCAGCCCGATAAGGGGGCCCTACAATGAGCAGTTCTTC. Looking up the rest from reference TRBV11-2 and TRBJ2-1 gives the full variable domain: EAGVAQSPRYKIIEKRQSVAFWCNPISGHATLYWYQQILGQGPKLLIQFQNNGVVDDSQLPKDRFSAERLKGVDSTLKIQPAKLEDSAVYLCASSPIRGPYNEQFFGPGTRLTVL.